Presented here are 32 T cell receptor beta chains from one specimen sequenced in a study of T cell responses to AZD1222 COVID-19 vaccine. Sequencing used immunoSEQ multiplex PCR; TCRdb keeps in-frame clones, though not all of them. The sample lists 130,000 to 150,000 clones, about 89% occurring once. The material sequenced was peripheral blood, taken 28 days after the second AZD1222 dose. The receptor set was obtained from an adult who received the AZD1222 COVID-19 vaccine.

The chain employs TRBV2 and TRBJ2-5; TRBD2 aligns across 8 bases. This CDR3 contains 15 residues. Germline V gives CDR1 SNHLY, CDR2 FYNNEI. Losses at the gene ends were 6 bases for V and 0 bases for J; bases not matched to a gene: 6. The CDR3 DNA follows: TGTGCCAGCAGGGGACTAGGGGCGTACCAAGAGACCCAGTACTTC. This encodes CASRGLGAYQETQYF.

The chain couples TRBV5-1 to TRBJ1-1, with TRBD1 identical over 8 bases. Germline loops: CDR1 SGHRS, CDR2 YFSETQ. CDR3 length: 14 residues. J gave up 4 bases and V 4 bases, and 6 bases lay outside the gene matches. In nucleotides, the CDR3 is TGCGCCAGCAGCCAGACAGGGGTGGGCACTGAAGCTTTCTTT. It is translated as CASSQTGVGTEAFF.

The V gene is TRBV19, the J gene TRBJ1-5; TRBD1 might be the D (5 bases). This CDR3 has 18 residues. Germline CDR1 is LNHDA and CDR2 is SQIVND (reference sequence). Trimming stripped 0 bases from V and 6 bases from J, with 21 bases between. The CDR3 coding sequence is TGTGCCAGTAGTATAGAGGCCAGGGATAGGGTAGAAGGTCAGCCCCAGCATTTT. Its translation: CASSIEARDRVEGQPQHF.

J is TRBJ1-3 and V is TRBV27; D gene unclear. Germline CDR1 reads MNHEY; CDR2 reads SMNVEV (reference sequence). The V gene lost 2 bases and the J gene lost 1 base, with 21 bases spanning the gap. CDR3 size: 19 residues. CDR3 sequence (DNA): TGTGCCAGCAGTTTAGCGGGCGGGAGTGCGGTGGGATCTGGAAACACCATATATTTT. Translated: CASSLAGGSAVGSGNTIYF.

This clone was seen once. The chain employs TRBV3-1 (or the pseudogene TRBV3-2) and TRBJ1-6; D unclear. V was pared by 1 base and J by 10 bases, with 8 bases between. Germline values: CDR1 LGHDT, CDR2 YNNKEL (reference sequence). CDR3 length: 13 residues. CDR3: CASSQVPESPLHF. CDR3 DNA: TGTGCCAGCAGCCAAGTACCAGAGTCACCCCTCCACTTT.

The J gene is TRBJ2-5, the V gene TRBV19; possible D gene TRBD2, 6 bases. This CDR3 comprises 13 residues. Trimming stripped 3 bases from V and 6 bases from J, with 11 bases between. In germline, CDR1 is LNHDA, CDR2 SQIVND (reference sequence). The DNA for the CDR3 is TGTGCCAGTAGTATTAGCGGTGTCAAGACCCAGTACTTC. It codes for CASSISGVKTQYF.

The chain links TRBV30 to TRBJ2-1; 8 bases agree with TRBD2. The CDR3 totals 15 residues. The V gene's germline CDR1 is GTSNPN and CDR2 SVGIG (reference sequence). V shed 2 bases, J shed 1 base, and the junction held 4 bases outside the gene matches. CDR3 amino acids: CAWSPLADSYNEQFF. In nucleotides, the CDR3 is TGTGCCTGGAGTCCACTAGCGGATTCCTACAATGAGCAGTTCTTC.

V usage is TRBV6-4 and J usage is TRBJ2-1, with 10 bases lining up with TRBD1. The CDR3 runs to 14 residues. Unmatched junction bases numbered 5, after V lost 5 bases and J lost 7 bases. CDR1 MRHNA and CDR2 SNTAGT come from the germline V gene. The CDR3 DNA is TGTGCCAGCAGTCCGGGACAGGGGAATAATGAGCAGTTCTTC. It yields the protein CASSPGQGNNEQFF.

The chain carries TRBV6-5 and TRBJ2-3; 7 bases map to TRBD2. Unmatched junction bases numbered 6, after V lost 6 bases and J lost 0 bases. Germline V gives CDR1 MNHEY, CDR2 SVGAGI. This CDR3 has 15 amino acids. The CDR3 here is CASSRAGFSTDTQYF. CDR3 DNA sequence: TGTGCCAGCAGCCGAGCGGGATTCAGCACAGATACGCAGTATTTT.

V and J are TRBV9 and TRBJ1-5; no clear D gene. V dropped 3 bases and J dropped 4 bases, with 11 bases sitting between them. The CDR3 covers 14 residues. The germline gives CDR1 SGDLS, CDR2 YYNGEE. The CDR3 bases are TGTGCCAGCAGCGGGAGCCCCTCGAATCAGCCCCAGCATTTT. Amino acids: CASSGSPSNQPQHF. The whole variable domain, remainder taken from reference TRBV9 and TRBJ1-5, is DSGVTQTPKHLITATGQRVTLRCSPRSGDLSVYWYQQSLDQGLQFLIQYYNGEERAKGNILERFSAQQFPDLHSELNLSSLELGDSALYFCASSGSPSNQPQHFGDGTRLSIL.

The chain recombines TRBV19 with TRBJ1-2; perhaps TRBD1 as D (6 bases). The CDR3 extends over 16 amino acids. The germline gives CDR1 LNHDA, CDR2 SQIVND (reference sequence). Deletions cut 3 bases from V and 1 base from J, with 15 bases between. This chain's CDR3 is CASSINPGADNYGYTF. The CDR3 DNA follows: TGTGCCAGTAGTATTAATCCAGGGGCAGATAACTATGGCTACACCTTC.

The chain couples TRBV29-1 to TRBJ1-5; D gene ambiguous. V lost 3 bases, J lost 5 bases, and 11 bases lay in between. Germline V gives CDR1 SQVTM, CDR2 ANQGSEA. The CDR3 runs 13 residues. In nucleotides, the CDR3 is TGCAGCGTTGATGAGGGAGGGCATCAGCCCCAGCATTTT. It yields the protein CSVDEGGHQPQHF.

This clone occurred a few times. This chain uses TRBV27 with TRBJ2-5; 8 nucleotides match TRBD1. The germline V gene encodes CDR1 MNHEY and CDR2 SMNVEV (reference sequence). The length of the CDR3 is 16 residues. Trimming at V came to 5 bases and at J to 2 bases, leaving 10 bases not matched to a gene. CDR3 sequence reads: CASSRSGTGRQETQYF. CDR3 coding DNA: TGTGCCAGCAGTCGGTCCGGGACAGGAAGACAAGAGACCCAGTACTTC.

This chain joins TRBV5-1 and TRBJ1-1; D perhaps matches TRBD1 (6 bases). There are 16 residues in the CDR3. Between the trimmed V and J ends, which lost 3 bases and 1 base, there was a span of 16 bases. Germline values: CDR1 SGHRS, CDR2 YFSETQ. This chain's CDR3 is CASSSARPGQNTEAFF. CDR3 coding DNA: TGCGCCAGCAGCTCTGCAAGACCGGGACAGAACACTGAAGCTTTCTTT.

The V gene is TRBV10-3, the J gene TRBJ1-2; 9 positions agree with TRBD1. CDR3 size: 16 residues. V was pared by 3 bases and J by 8 bases, with 13 bases of the junction left unmatched. CDR1 is ENHRY, CDR2 SYGVKD, per germline. CDR3 sequence (DNA): TGTGCCATCAGTGATCCCCTCGGACAGGGGTCGGGGGGCTACACCTTC. This gives the protein CAISDPLGQGSGGYTF.

This chain connects TRBV28 to TRBJ1-2; perhaps TRBD1 as D (6 bases). Germline CDR1 and CDR2: MDHEN and SYDVKM. The CDR3 sequence is 12 residues long. Trimming shortened V by 2 bases and J by 7 bases, and 8 bases separated the two germline ends. The CDR3 sequence is CASSLRGGGYTF. The CDR3 region has the DNA TGTGCCAGCAGTTTAAGGGGGGGTGGCTACACCTTC.

The chain uses TRBV30 and TRBJ2-3, with TRBD2 matching over 10 bases. The CDR3 is made up of 15 amino acids. J lost 3 bases, V lost 4 bases, and 7 bases had no gene match. Germline V gene lookup returns CDR1 GTSNPN and CDR2 SVGIG (reference sequence). The CDR3, as DNA: TGTGCCTGGACCGATGGACTAGCGGTTACAGATACGCAGTATTTT. This sequence encodes CAWTDGLAVTDTQYF.

This clone was detected once. The V gene is TRBV27, the J gene TRBJ1-1, with D perhaps matching TRBD1 (5 bases). V shed 0 bases and J shed 4 bases, with 12 bases lying between them. The CDR3 sequence is 15 residues long. Per the germline V gene, CDR1 is MNHEY and CDR2 is SMNVEV (reference sequence). The CDR3 region has the DNA TGTGCCAGCAGTTTATCCCAGGGACGGACCACTGAAGCTTTCTTT. It yields the protein CASSLSQGRTTEAFF.

The rearrangement uses TRBV30 and TRBJ2-2; D ambiguous. Germline CDR1 is GTSNPN and CDR2 is SVGIG (reference sequence). V lost 1 base to trimming and J lost 7 bases, with 7 bases between them. CDR3 length equals 12 residues. The CDR3 coding sequence is TGTGCCTGGAGTGGGGGTGTCGGGGAGCTGTTTTTT. Its translation: CAWSGGVGELFF. The whole variable domain, filled in from reference TRBV30 and TRBJ2-2, reads SQTIHQWPATLVQPVGSPLSLECTVEGTSNPNLYWYRQAAGRGLQLLFYSVGIGQISSEVPQNLSASRPQDRQFILSSKKLLLSDSGFYLCAWSGGVGELFFGEGSRLTVL.

The V and J genes are TRBV7-2 and TRBJ1-2; D may be TRBD1 (5 bases). The germline gives CDR1 SGHTA, CDR2 FQGNSA. CDR3 size: 15 residues. V shed 3 bases and J shed 4 bases, with 15 bases lying between them. CDR3 sequence (DNA): TGTGCCAGCAGCTTCCGTTGGGGGGTGGGCTATGGCTACACCTTC. Protein product: CASSFRWGVGYGYTF.

The chain has TRBV5-4 and TRBJ2-6; TRBD1 agrees at 8 bases. CDR1 SGHNT and CDR2 YYREEE come from the germline V gene (reference sequence). The V and J ends lost 4 bases and 0 bases, in that order; junction bases with no gene match: 6. The length of the CDR3 is 17 residues. CDR3 sequence: CASSRGQGDSGANVLTF. The DNA of the CDR3 is TGTGCCAGCAGCCGCGGACAGGGAGACTCTGGGGCCAACGTCCTGACTTTC.

CDR3 bases: TGTGCCTGTTCGACAGGGCTGAATTCACCCCTCCACTTT. As protein: CACSTGLNSPLHF. The rearrangement joins TRBV30 to TRBJ1-6; 7 bases align to TRBD1. The CDR3 spans 13 residues. Germline CDR1 GTSNPN, CDR2 SVGIG (reference sequence). The ends lost 6 bases at V and 7 bases at J; junction bases unmatched: 6. Full variable domain (rest looked up from reference TRBV30 and TRBJ1-6): SQTIHQWPATLVQPVGSPLSLECTVEGTSNPNLYWYRQAAGRGLQLLFYSVGIGQISSEVPQNLSASRPQDRQFILSSKKLLLSDSGFYLCACSTGLNSPLHFGNGTRLTVT.

The chain combines TRBV11-2 with TRBJ2-2; 7 positions match TRBD1. Germline V gene data show CDR1 as SGHAT and CDR2 as FQNNGV. This CDR3 has 16 amino acids. Trimming cost V 7 bases and J 1 base; bases outside gene matches: 9. CDR3 sequence (DNA): TGTGCCAGCAACACAGGGGACCTGGGGAACACCGGGGAGCTGTTTTTT. Translation: CASNTGDLGNTGELFF. The whole variable domain, remainder taken from reference TRBV11-2 and TRBJ2-2, is EAGVAQSPRYKIIEKRQSVAFWCNPISGHATLYWYQQILGQGPKLLIQFQNNGVVDDSQLPKDRFSAERLKGVDSTLKIQPAKLEDSAVYLCASNTGDLGNTGELFFGEGSRLTVL.

This chain joins TRBV25-1 and TRBJ2-2; D is unclear. The germline gives CDR1 MGHDK, CDR2 SYGVNS. The ends were cut back, 7 bases at V and 0 bases at J, with 6 bases in the middle. This CDR3 is built from 13 residues. The CDR3 reads CASTLTNTGELFF. The CDR3 DNA sequence: TGTGCCAGCACCCTAACGAACACCGGGGAGCTGTTTTTT.

The chain recombines TRBV19 with TRBJ2-3, with 7 bases fitting TRBD1. The CDR3 totals 13 residues. The junction had 2 bases not matched to a gene; V was cut back by 8 bases and J by 0 bases. Germline CDR1 and CDR2: LNHDA and SQIVND (reference sequence). The CDR3 region is CASGDSSTDTQYF. In DNA, the CDR3 is TGTGCCAGTGGGGACAGCAGCACAGATACGCAGTATTTT.

The rearrangement uses TRBV2 and TRBJ1-4; a possible D gene is TRBD1 (5 bases). V lost 4 bases, J lost 4 bases, and 16 bases lay in between. This CDR3 has 16 residues. The germline CDR1 and CDR2 sequences are SNHLY and FYNNEI. This CDR3 reads CASSVSRVGDNEKLFF. CDR3 nucleotides: TGTGCCAGCAGTGTTTCGAGGGTGGGGGATAATGAAAAACTGTTTTTT. Filled out from reference TRBV2 and TRBJ1-4, the complete variable domain reads EPEVTQTPSHQVTQMGQEVILRCVPISNHLYFYWYRQILGQKVEFLVSFYNNEISEKSEIFDDQFSVERPDGSNFTLKIRSTKLEDSAMYFCASSVSRVGDNEKLFFGSGTQLSVL.

This sequence joins TRBV4-1 and TRBJ2-7; possibly TRBD2 for D (6 bases). The ends were cut back, 1 base at V and 5 bases at J, with 9 bases in the middle. This CDR3 is built from 13 residues. Germline assignment: CDR1 MGHRA and CDR2 YSYEKL. Here the CDR3 reads CASSQVPSDEQYF. CDR3 DNA: TGCGCCAGCAGCCAAGTTCCTAGCGACGAGCAGTACTTC.

This clone was observed once. V gene TRBV19 combines with J gene TRBJ1-2; no reliable D call. The CDR3 covers 14 residues. Germline lookup yields CDR1 LNHDA and CDR2 SQIVND (reference sequence). Trimming removed 10 bases at V and 0 bases at J, with 15 bases between. The CDR3 DNA reads as TGTGCCACCCAAACACAACGAGCTAACTATGGCTACACCTTC. Its protein is CATQTQRANYGYTF.

The chain is built from TRBV19 and TRBJ1-2; perhaps TRBD1 as D (5 bases). The CDR3 runs to 15 residues. The germline gives CDR1 LNHDA, CDR2 SQIVND (reference sequence). The V end lost 4 bases, the J end lost 2 bases, and 14 bases lay between the germline ends. The CDR3, as DNA: TGTGCCAGTAGTAGTAGGGGATTGGCCAACTATGGCTACACCTTC. It yields the protein CASSSRGLANYGYTF.

This chain connects TRBV27 to TRBJ2-2; 7 nucleotides agree with TRBD1. The CDR3 totals 15 residues. V shed 5 bases and J 7 bases; nucleotides not matched to a gene: 10. The germline gives CDR1 MNHEY, CDR2 SMNVEV (reference sequence). The CDR3 nucleotides read TGTGCCAGCAGTGACCGGGACAGATTCAACGGGGAGCTGTTTTTT. Protein sequence: CASSDRDRFNGELFF.

CDR3 protein: CAISEERGGGEAFF. CDR3 DNA: TGTGCCATCAGTGAGGAAAGGGGAGGAGGAGAAGCTTTCTTT. The chain couples TRBV10-3 to TRBJ1-1, with a possible D match to TRBD1 (5 bases). The V and J ends lost 2 bases and 8 bases respectively, with 15 bases between them. There are 14 residues in the CDR3. From germline, CDR1 is ENHRY and CDR2 SYGVKD.

The chain combines TRBV14 with TRBJ2-7; possible D gene TRBD2, 6 bases. CDR1 is SGHDN, CDR2 FVKESK, per germline. This CDR3 spans 12 amino acids. Trimming left V 11 bases short and J 6 bases short, with 17 bases between. In DNA, the CDR3 is TGTGCCGAAGCCGTAGGGGACTGCGAGCAGTACTTC. Residues: CAEAVGDCEQYF.